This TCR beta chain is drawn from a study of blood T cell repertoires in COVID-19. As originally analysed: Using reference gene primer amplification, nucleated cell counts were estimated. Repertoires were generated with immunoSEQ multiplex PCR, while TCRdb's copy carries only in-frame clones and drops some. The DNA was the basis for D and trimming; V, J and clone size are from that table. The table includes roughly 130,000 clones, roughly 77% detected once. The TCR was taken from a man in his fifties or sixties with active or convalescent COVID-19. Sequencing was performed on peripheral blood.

This chain's CDR3 is CASSSRTSAYNEQFF. CDR3 coding DNA: TGTGCCAGCAGCTCCCGGACTAGCGCCTACAATGAGCAGTTCTTC. The chain carries TRBV5-4 and TRBJ2-1; TRBD2 matches 9 bases. Trimming took 3 bases from V and 2 from J; bases not matched to a gene: 3. Per the germline V gene, CDR1 is SGHNT and CDR2 is YYREEE (reference sequence). The length of the CDR3 is 15 residues. The full variable domain, rest sourced from reference TRBV5-4 and TRBJ2-1, is ETGVTQSPTHLIKTRGQQVTLRCSSQSGHNTVSWYQQALGQGPQFIFQYYREEENGRGNFPPRFSGLQFPNYSSELNVNALELDDSALYLCASSSRTSAYNEQFFGPGTRLTVL.